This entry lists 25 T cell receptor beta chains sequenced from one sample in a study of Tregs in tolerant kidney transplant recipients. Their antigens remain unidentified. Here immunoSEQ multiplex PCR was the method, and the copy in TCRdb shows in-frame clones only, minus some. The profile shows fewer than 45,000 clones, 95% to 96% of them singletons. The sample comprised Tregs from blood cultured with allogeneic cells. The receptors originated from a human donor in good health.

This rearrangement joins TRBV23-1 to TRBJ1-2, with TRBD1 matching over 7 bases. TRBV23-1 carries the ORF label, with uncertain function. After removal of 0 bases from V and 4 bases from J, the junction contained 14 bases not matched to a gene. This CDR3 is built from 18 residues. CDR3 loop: CASSQSGQSGGGGYGYTF. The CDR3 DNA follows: TGCGCCAGCAGTCAATCGGGTCAGTCAGGAGGGGGCGGCTATGGCTACACCTTC.

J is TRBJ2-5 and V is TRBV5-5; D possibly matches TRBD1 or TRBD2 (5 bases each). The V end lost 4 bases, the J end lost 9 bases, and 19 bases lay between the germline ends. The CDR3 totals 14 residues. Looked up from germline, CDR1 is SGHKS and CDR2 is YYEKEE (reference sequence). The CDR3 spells CASSRTGPGEAQYF. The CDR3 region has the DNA TGTGCCAGCAGCCGAACGGGACCGGGCGAGGCCCAGTACTTC.

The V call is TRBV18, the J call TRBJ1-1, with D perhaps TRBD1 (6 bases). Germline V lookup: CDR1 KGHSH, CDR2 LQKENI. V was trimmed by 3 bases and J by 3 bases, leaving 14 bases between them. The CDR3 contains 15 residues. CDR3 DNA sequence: TGTGCCAGCTCACCTAACGGGGGGCTGGACACTGAAGCTTTCTTT. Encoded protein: CASSPNGGLDTEAFF.

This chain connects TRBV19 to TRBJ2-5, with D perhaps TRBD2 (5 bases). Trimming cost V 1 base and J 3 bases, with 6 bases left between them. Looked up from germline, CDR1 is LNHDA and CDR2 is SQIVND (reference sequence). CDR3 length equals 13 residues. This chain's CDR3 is CASSIVGEETQYF. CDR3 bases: TGTGCCAGTAGTATAGTCGGGGAAGAGACCCAGTACTTC. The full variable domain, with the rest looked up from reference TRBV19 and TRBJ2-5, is DGGITQSPKYLFRKEGQNVTLSCEQNLNHDAMYWYRQDPGQGLRLIYYSQIVNDFQKGDIAEGYSVSREKKESFPLTVTSAQKNPTAFYLCASSIVGEETQYFGPGTRLLVL.

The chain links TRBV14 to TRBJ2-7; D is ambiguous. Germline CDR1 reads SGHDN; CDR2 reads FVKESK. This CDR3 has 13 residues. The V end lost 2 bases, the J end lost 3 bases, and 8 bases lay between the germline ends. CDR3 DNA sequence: TGTGCCAGCAGCCAAAATCAGATCTACGAGCAGTACTTC. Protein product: CASSQNQIYEQYF.

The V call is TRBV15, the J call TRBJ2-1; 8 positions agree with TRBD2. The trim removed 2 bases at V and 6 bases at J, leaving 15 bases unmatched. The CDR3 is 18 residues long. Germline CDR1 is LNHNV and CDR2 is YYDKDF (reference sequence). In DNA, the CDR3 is TGTGCCACCAGCAGAAGCACGGGGGCCGGGACTAGGGGCAATGAGCAGTTCTTC. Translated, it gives CATSRSTGAGTRGNEQFF.

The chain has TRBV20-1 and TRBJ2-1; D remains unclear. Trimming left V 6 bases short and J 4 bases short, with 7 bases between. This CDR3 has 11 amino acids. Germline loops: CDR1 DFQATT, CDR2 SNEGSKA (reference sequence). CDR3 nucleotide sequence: TGCAGTGCAACCCGGTACAATGAGCAGTTCTTC. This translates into CSATRYNEQFF.

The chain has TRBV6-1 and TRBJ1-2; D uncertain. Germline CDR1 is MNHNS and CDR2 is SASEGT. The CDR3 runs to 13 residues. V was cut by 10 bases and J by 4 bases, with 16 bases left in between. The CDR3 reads CATSRVGTYGYTF. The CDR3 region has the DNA TGTGCCACCAGCCGCGTGGGTACCTATGGCTACACCTTC.

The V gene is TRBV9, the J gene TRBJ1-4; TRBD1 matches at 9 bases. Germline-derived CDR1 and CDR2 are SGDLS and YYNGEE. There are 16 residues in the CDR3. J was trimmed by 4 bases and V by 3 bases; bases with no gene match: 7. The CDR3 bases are TGTGCCAGCAGCGAGAAGGGGGACAGGGTTAATGAAAAACTGTTTTTT. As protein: CASSEKGDRVNEKLFF.

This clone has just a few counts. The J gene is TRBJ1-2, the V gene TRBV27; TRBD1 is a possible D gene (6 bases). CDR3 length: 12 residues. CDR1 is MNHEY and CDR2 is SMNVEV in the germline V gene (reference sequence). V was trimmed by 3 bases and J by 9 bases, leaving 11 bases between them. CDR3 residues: CASSLTGASYTF. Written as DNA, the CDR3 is TGTGCCAGCAGTTTGACAGGCGCGAGCTACACCTTC.

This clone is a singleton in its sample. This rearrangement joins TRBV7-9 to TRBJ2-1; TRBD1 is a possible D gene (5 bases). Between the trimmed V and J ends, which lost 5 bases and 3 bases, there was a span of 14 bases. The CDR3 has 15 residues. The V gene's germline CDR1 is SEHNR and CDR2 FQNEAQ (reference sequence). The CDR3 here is CASSPQGNYYNEQFF. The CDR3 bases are TGTGCCAGCAGCCCGCAGGGAAACTACTACAATGAGCAGTTCTTC.

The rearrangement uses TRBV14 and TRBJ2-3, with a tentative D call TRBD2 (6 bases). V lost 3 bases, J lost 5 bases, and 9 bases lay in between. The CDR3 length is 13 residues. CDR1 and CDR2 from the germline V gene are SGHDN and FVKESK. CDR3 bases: TGTGCCAGCAGCCAGGGACTCGTAGATACGCAGTATTTT. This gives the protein CASSQGLVDTQYF.

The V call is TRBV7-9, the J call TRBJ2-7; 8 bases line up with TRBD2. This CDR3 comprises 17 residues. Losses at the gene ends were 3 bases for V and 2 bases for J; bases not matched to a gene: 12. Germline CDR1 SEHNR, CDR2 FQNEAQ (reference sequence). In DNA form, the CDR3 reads TGTGCCAGCAGCTTGGCTGGACGGGGACTAGGGACCTACGAGCAGTACTTC. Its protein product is CASSLAGRGLGTYEQYF. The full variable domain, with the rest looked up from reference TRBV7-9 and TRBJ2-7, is DTGVSQNPRHKITKRGQNVTFRCDPISEHNRLYWYRQTLGQGPEFLTYFQNEAQLEKSRLLSDRFSAERPKGSFSTLEIQRTEQGDSAMYLCASSLAGRGLGTYEQYFGPGTRLTVT.

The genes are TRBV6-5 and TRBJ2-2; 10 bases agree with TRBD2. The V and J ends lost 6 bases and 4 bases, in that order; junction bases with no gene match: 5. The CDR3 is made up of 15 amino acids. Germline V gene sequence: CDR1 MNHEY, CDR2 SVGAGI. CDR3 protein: CASRRTSGITGELFF. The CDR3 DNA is TGTGCCAGCAGAAGGACTAGCGGTATCACCGGGGAGCTGTTTTTT.

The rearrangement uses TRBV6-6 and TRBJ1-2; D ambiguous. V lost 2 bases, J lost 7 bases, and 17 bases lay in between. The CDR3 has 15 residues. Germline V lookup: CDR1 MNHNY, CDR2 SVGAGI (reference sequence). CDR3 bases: TGTGCCAGCAGTTACCAGCCTGGTGGCCCGGGTGGCTACACCTTC. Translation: CASSYQPGGPGGYTF.

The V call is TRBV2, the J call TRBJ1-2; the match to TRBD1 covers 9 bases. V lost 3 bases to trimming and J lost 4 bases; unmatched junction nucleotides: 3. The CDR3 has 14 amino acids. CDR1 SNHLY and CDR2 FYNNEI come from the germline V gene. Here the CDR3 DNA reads TGTGCCAGCAGTGAGGACAGGGGCATCTATGGCTACACCTTC. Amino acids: CASSEDRGIYGYTF. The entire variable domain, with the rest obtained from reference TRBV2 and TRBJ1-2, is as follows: EPEVTQTPSHQVTQMGQEVILRCVPISNHLYFYWYRQILGQKVEFLVSFYNNEISEKSEIFDDQFSVERPDGSNFTLKIRSTKLEDSAMYFCASSEDRGIYGYTFGSGTRLTVV.

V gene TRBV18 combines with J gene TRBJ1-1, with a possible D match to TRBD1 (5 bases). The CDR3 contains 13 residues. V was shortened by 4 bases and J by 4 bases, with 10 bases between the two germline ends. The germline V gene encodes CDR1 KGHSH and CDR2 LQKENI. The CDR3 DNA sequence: TGTGCCAGCTCACGGGGCGGCGGCACTGAAGCTTTCTTT. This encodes CASSRGGGTEAFF.

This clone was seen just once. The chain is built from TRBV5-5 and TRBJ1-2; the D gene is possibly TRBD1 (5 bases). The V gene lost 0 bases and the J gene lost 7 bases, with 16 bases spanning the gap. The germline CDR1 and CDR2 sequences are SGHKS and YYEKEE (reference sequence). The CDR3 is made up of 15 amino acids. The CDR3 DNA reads TGTGCCAGCAGCTTGGGACAGCGGACCATCGGTGGCTACACCTTC. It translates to CASSLGQRTIGGYTF.

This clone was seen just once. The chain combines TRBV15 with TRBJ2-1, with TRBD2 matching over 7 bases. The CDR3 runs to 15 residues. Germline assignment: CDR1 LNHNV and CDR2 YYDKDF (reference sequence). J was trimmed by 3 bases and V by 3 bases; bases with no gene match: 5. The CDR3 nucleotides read TGTGCCACCAGCAGGGTCAGCGGGGTCTACAATGAGCAGTTCTTC. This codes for CATSRVSGVYNEQFF. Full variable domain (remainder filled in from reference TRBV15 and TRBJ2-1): DAMVIQNPRYQVTQFGKPVTLSCSQTLNHNVMYWYQQKSSQAPKLLFHYYDKDFNNEADTPDNFQSRRPNTSFCFLDIRSPGLGDTAMYLCATSRVSGVYNEQFFGPGTRLTVL.

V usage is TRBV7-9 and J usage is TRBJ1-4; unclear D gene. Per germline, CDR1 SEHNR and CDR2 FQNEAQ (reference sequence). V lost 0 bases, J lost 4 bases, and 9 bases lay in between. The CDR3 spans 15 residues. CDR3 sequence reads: CASSLAAGNNEKLFF. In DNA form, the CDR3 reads TGTGCCAGCAGCTTAGCCGCTGGTAATAATGAAAAACTGTTTTTT.

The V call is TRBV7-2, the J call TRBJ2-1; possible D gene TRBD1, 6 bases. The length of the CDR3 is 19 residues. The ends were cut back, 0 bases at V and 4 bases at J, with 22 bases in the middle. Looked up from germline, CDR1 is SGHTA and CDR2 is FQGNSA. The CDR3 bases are TGTGCCAGCAGCTTAGCTTCTTACCCACAGGGTAGGTCGTACAATGAGCAGTTCTTC. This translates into CASSLASYPQGRSYNEQFF.

The chain's CDR3 is CASSLQGTEAFF. The CDR3 DNA reads as TGCGCCAGCAGCTTACAGGGGACTGAAGCTTTCTTT. The chain is built from TRBV5-1 and TRBJ1-1; 7 bases agree with TRBD1. Looked up from germline, CDR1 is SGHRS and CDR2 is YFSETQ. J lost 5 bases, V lost 2 bases, and 0 bases had no gene match. This CDR3 region has 12 residues. Based on the CDR3 plus reference TRBV5-1 and TRBJ1-1, the full variable domain is KAGVTQTPRYLIKTRGQQVTLSCSPISGHRSVSWYQQTPGQGLQFLFEYFSETQRNKGNFPGRFSGRQFSNSRSEMNVSTLELGDSALYLCASSLQGTEAFFGQGTRLTVV.

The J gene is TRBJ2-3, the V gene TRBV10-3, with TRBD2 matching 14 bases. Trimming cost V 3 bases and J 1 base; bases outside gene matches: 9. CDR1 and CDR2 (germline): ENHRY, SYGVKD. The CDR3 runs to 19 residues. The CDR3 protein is CAISDPGLAGAWRTDTQYF. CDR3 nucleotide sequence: TGTGCCATCAGTGACCCGGGACTAGCGGGAGCCTGGCGCACAGATACGCAGTATTTT.

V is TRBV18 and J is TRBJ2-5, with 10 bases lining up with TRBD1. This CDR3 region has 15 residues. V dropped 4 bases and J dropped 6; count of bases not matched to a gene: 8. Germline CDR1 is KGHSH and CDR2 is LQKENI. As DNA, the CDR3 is TGTGCCAGCTCACTCGGGACAGGGGAAGGGCAGACCCAGTACTTC. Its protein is CASSLGTGEGQTQYF.

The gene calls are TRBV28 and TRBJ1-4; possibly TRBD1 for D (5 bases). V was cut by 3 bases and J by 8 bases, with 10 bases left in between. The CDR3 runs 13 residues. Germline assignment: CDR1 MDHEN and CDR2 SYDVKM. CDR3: CASSLRGAEKLFF. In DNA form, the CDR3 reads TGTGCCAGCAGTTTGAGGGGCGCCGAAAAACTGTTTTTT.